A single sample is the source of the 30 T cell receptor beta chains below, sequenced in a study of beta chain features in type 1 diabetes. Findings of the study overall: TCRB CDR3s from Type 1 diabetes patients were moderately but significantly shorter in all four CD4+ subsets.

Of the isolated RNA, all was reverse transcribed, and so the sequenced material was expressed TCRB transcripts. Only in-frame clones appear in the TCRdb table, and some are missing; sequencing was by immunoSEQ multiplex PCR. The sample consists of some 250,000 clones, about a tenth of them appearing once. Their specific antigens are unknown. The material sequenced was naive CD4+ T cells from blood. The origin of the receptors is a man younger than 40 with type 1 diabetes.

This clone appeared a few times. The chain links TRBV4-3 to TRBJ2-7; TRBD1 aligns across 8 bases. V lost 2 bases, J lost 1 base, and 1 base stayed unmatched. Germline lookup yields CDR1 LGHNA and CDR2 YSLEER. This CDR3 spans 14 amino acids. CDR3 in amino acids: CASSQRTGSYEQYF. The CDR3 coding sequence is TGCGCCAGCAGCCAACGGACAGGGTCCTACGAGCAGTACTTC.

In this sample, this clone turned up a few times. The CDR3 sequence: CASSLLGQGGTDTQYF. In nucleotides, the CDR3 is TGTGCCAGCAGCTTGTTAGGACAGGGAGGCACAGATACGCAGTATTTT. J is TRBJ2-3 and V is TRBV5-4; 8 nucleotides agree with TRBD1. The germline V gene encodes CDR1 SGHNT and CDR2 YYREEE (reference sequence). Unmatched junction bases numbered 5, after V lost 1 base and J lost 1 base. CDR3 size: 16 residues.

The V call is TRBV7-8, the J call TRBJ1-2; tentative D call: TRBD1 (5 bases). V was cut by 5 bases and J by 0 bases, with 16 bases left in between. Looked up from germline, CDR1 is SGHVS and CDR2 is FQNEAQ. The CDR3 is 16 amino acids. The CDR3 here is CASSQRPGTTNYGYTF. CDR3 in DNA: TGTGCCAGCAGCCAGCGCCCCGGGACTACTAACTATGGCTACACCTTC.

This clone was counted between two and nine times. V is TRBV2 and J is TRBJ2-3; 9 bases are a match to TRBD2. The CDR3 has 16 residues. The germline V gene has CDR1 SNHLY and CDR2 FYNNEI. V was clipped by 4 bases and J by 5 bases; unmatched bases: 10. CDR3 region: CASSAVAGGYRDTQYF. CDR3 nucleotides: TGTGCCAGCAGTGCCGTCGCGGGGGGGTATAGAGATACGCAGTATTTT. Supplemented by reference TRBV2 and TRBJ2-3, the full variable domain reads EPEVTQTPSHQVTQMGQEVILRCVPISNHLYFYWYRQILGQKVEFLVSFYNNEISEKSEIFDDQFSVERPDGSNFTLKIRSTKLEDSAMYFCASSAVAGGYRDTQYFGPGTRLTVL.

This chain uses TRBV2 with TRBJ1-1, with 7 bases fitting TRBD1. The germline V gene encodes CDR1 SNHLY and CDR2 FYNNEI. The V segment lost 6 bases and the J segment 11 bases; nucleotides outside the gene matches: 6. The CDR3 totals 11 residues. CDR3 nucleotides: TGTGCCAGCAGATCCGACAGGGTCGCTTTCTTT. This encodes CASRSDRVAFF.

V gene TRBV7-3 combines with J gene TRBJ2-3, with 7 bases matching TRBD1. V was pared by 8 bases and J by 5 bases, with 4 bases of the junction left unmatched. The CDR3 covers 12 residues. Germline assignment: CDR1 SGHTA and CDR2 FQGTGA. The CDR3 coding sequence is TGTGCCAGCTCCCGACAGGGAGATACGCAGTATTTT. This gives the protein CASSRQGDTQYF. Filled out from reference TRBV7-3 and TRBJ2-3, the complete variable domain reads GAGVSQTPSNKVTEKGKYVELRCDPISGHTALYWYRQSLGQGPEFLIYFQGTGAADDSGLPNDRFFAVRPEGSVSTLKIQRTERGDSAVYLCASSRQGDTQYFGPGTRLTVL.

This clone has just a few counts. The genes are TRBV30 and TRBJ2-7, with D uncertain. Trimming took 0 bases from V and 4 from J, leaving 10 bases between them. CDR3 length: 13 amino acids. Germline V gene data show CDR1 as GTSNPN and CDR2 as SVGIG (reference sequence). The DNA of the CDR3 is TGTGCCTGGAGTGTAGCTAACGCGTACGAGCAGTACTTC. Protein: CAWSVANAYEQYF.

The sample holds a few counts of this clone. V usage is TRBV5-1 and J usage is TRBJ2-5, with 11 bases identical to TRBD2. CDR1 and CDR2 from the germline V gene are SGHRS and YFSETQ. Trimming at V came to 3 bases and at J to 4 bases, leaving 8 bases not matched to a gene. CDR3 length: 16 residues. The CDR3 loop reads CASSWGLAETLETQYF. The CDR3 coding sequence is TGCGCCAGCAGCTGGGGACTAGCGGAAACACTAGAGACCCAGTACTTC.

Here the CDR3 DNA reads TGTGCCAGCAGCCCCGGGGGGGGATTGATAACCGGGGAGCTGTTTTTT. The encoded protein is CASSPGGGLITGELFF. This chain uses TRBV11-3 with TRBJ2-2, with TRBD2 matching 8 bases. CDR3 size: 16 residues. Germline CDR1 reads SGHNT; CDR2 reads YENEEA. The junction had 10 bases not matched to a gene; V was cut back by 5 bases and J by 5 bases.

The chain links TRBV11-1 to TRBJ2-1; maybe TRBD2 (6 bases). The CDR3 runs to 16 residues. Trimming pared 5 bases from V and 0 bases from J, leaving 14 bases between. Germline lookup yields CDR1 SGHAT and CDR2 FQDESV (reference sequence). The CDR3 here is CASSPDAEGSYNEQFF. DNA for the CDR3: TGTGCCAGCAGCCCCGACGCGGAGGGCTCCTACAATGAGCAGTTCTTC. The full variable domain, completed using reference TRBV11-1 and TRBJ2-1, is EAEVAQSPRYKITEKSQAVAFWCDPISGHATLYWYRQILGQGPELLVQFQDESVVDDSQLPKDRFSAERLKGVDSTLKIQPAELGDSAMYLCASSPDAEGSYNEQFFGPGTRLTVL.

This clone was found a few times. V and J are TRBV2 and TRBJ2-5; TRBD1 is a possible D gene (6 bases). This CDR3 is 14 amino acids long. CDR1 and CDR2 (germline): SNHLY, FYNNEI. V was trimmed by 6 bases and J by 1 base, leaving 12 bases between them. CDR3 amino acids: CASRRTEVQETQYF. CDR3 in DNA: TGTGCCAGCAGGCGGACAGAAGTCCAAGAGACCCAGTACTTC.

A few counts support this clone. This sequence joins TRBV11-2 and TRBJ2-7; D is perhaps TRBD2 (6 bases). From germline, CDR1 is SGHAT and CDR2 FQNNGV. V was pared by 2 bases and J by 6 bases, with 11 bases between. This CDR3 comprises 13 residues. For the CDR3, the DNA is TGTGCCAGCAGCTTACTCGCGGGGAGCGAGCAGTACTTC. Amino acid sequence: CASSLLAGSEQYF.

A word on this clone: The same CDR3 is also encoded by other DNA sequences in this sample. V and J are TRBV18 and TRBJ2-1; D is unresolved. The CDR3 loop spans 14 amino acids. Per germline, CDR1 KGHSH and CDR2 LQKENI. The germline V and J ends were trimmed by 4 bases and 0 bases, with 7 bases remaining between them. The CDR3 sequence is CASSLTSSYNEQFF. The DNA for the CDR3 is TGTGCCAGCTCACTTACCAGCTCCTACAATGAGCAGTTCTTC. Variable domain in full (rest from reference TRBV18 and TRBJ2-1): NAGVMQNPRHLVRRRGQEARLRCSPMKGHSHVYWYRQLPEEGLKFMVYLQKENIIDESGMPKERFSAEFPKEGPSILRIQQVVRGDSAAYFCASSLTSSYNEQFFGPGTRLTVL.

In DNA form, the CDR3 reads TGTGCCAGCAGCCAGGACGGGACAGGGTTTCGTGAGCAGTTCTTC. Encoded protein: CASSQDGTGFREQFF. The rearrangement joins TRBV14 to TRBJ2-1; 9 bases map to TRBD1. V lost 3 bases to trimming and J lost 9 bases; unmatched junction nucleotides: 9. The CDR3 is 15 amino acids. From germline, CDR1 is SGHDN and CDR2 FVKESK.

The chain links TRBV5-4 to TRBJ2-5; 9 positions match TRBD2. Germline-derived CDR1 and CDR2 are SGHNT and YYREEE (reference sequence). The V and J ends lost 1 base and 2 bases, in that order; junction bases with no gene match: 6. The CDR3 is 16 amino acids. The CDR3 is CASSLLAGGIQETQYF. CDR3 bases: TGTGCCAGCAGCTTGCTCGCGGGGGGGATACAAGAGACCCAGTACTTC.

The DNA of the CDR3 is TGTGCCAGCGGGGGGGGGAACAATGAGCAGTTCTTC. This codes for CASGGGNNEQFF. The J gene is TRBJ2-1, the V gene TRBV2; 7 nucleotides align to TRBD2. The V gene end was trimmed by 8 bases and the J gene end by 5 bases; junction bases not matched to a gene: 3. This CDR3 has 12 amino acids. The germline V gene has CDR1 SNHLY and CDR2 FYNNEI.

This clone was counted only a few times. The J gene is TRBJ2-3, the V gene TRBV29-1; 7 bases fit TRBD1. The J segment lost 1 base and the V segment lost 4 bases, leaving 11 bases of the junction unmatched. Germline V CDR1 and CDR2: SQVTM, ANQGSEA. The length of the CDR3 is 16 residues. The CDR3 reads CSVARRQGPRTDTQYF. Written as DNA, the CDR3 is TGCAGCGTTGCCCGACGACAGGGCCCCCGCACAGATACGCAGTATTTT.

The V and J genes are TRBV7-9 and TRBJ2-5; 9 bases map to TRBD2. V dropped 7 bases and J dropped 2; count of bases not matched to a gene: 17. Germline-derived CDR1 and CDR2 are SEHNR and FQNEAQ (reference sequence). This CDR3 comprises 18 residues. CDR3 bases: TGTGCCAGCACCCCCTGGTGGGGTAGCGGGGGACGTCAAGAGACCCAGTACTTC. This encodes CASTPWWGSGGRQETQYF.

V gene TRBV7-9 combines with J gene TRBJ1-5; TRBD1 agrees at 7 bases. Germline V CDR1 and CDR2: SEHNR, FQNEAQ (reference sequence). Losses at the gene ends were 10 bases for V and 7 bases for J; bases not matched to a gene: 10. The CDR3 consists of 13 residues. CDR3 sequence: CATGGTVGQPQHF. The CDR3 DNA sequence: TGTGCCACTGGGGGGACAGTGGGACAGCCCCAGCATTTT.

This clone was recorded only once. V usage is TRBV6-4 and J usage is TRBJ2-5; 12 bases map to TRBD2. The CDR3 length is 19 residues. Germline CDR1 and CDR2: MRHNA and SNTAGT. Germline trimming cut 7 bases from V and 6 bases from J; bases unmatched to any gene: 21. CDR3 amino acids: CASNASGGVRAKKEKTQYF. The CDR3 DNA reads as TGTGCCAGCAACGCTAGCGGGGGGGTACGGGCTAAAAAAGAGAAGACCCAGTACTTC.

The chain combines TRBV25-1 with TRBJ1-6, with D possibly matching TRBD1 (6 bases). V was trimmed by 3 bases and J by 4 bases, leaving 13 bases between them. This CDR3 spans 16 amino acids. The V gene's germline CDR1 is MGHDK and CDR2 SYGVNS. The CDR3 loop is CASSDLKQGYNSPLHF. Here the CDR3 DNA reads TGTGCCAGCAGTGACCTGAAACAGGGATATAATTCACCCCTCCACTTT.

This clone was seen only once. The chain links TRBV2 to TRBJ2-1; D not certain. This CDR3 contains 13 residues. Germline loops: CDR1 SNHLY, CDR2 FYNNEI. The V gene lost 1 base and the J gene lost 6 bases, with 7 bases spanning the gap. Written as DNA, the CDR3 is TGTGCCAGCAGTGAAGAAAGCTTCAATGAGCAGTTCTTC. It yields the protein CASSEESFNEQFF. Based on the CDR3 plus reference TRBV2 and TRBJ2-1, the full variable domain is EPEVTQTPSHQVTQMGQEVILRCVPISNHLYFYWYRQILGQKVEFLVSFYNNEISEKSEIFDDQFSVERPDGSNFTLKIRSTKLEDSAMYFCASSEESFNEQFFGPGTRLTVL.

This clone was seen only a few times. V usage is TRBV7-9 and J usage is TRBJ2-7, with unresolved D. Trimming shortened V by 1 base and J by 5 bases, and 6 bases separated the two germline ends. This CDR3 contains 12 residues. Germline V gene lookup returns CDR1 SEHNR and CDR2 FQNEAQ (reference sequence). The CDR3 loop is CASSLVGHEQYF. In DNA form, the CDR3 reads TGTGCCAGCAGCTTAGTGGGCCACGAGCAGTACTTC.

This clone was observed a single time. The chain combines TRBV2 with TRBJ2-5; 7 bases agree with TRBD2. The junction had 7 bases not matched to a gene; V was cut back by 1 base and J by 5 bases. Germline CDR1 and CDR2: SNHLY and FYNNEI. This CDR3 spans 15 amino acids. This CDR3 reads CASSEERAGRETQYF. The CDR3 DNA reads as TGTGCCAGCAGTGAAGAGCGAGCGGGGAGGGAGACCCAGTACTTC.

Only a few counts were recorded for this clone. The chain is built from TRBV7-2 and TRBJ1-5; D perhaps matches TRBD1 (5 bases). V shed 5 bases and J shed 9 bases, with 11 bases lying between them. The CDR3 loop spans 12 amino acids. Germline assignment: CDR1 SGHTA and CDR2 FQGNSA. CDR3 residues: CASSSGGGPQHF. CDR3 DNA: TGTGCCAGCAGCAGCGGGGGGGGGCCCCAGCATTTT.

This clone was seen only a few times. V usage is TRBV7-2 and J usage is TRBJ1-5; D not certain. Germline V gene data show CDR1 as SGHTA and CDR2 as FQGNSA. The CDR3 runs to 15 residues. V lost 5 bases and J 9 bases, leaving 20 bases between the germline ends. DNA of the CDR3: TGTGCCAGCAGCCTCGAGTATCGGGGTTCGGTGCCCCAGCATTTT. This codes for CASSLEYRGSVPQHF.

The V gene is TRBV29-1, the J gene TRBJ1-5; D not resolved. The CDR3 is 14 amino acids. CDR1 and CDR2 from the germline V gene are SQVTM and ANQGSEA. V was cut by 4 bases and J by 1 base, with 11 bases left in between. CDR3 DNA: TGCAGCGTTGGGGCAGGCTCAAGCAATCAGCCCCAGCATTTT. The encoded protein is CSVGAGSSNQPQHF.

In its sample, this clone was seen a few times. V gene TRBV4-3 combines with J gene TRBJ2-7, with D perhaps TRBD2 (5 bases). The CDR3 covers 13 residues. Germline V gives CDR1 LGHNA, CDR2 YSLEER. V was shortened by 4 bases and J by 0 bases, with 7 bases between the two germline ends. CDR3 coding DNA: TGCGCCAGCAGCCGTGGGAGCTCCTACGAGCAGTACTTC. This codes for CASSRGSSYEQYF.

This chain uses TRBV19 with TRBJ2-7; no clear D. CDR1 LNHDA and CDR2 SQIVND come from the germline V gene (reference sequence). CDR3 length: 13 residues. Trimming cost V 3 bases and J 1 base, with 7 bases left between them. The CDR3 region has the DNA TGTGCCAGTAGTATCTTACTGTCCTACGAGCAGTACTTC. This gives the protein CASSILLSYEQYF.

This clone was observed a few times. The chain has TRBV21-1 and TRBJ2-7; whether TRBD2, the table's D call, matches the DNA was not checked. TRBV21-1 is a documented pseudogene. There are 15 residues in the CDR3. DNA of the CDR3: TGTGCCAGCAGCACCCGGAGGGCGACCTCCTACGAGCAGTACTTC. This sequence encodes CASSTRRATSYEQYF.